A single sample gave rise to the 27 T cell receptor beta chains below, sequenced in a study of beta chain features in type 1 diabetes. Every bit of the isolated RNA underwent reverse transcription, so sequencing read expressed TCRB transcripts. Libraries were prepared by immunoSEQ multiplex PCR; TCRdb keeps only in-frame clonotypes and omits some of them. Among approximately 250,000 clones listed, over 8.5% were seen once. Input material: naive CD4+ T cells from blood. These receptors all come from a woman aged 18-35 years in good health.

This clone turned up a few times. The chain couples TRBV27 to TRBJ2-1; 9 nucleotides align to TRBD2. The CDR3 covers 16 residues. The germline gives CDR1 MNHEY, CDR2 SMNVEV (reference sequence). The trim removed 1 base at V and 7 bases at J, leaving 8 bases unmatched. DNA for the CDR3: TGTGCCAGCAGTTTATATGGCGGGAGGGCCTTGAATGAGCAGTTCTTC. Its translation: CASSLYGGRALNEQFF.

This clone occurred a few times. This chain's CDR3 is CASGFSGSTNEQFF. CDR3 DNA: TGTGCCAGCGGATTTAGCGGGAGCACGAATGAGCAGTTCTTC. The rearrangement uses TRBV6-5 and TRBJ2-1; 9 bases fit TRBD2. CDR3 length: 14 amino acids. The V segment lost 8 bases and the J segment 7 bases; nucleotides outside the gene matches: 9. Per germline, CDR1 MNHEY and CDR2 SVGAGI.

V and J are TRBV7-9 and TRBJ2-3; no firm D call. This CDR3 is 13 amino acids long. With 1 base removed from V and 4 bases from J, the gap between germline ends came to 6 bases. Germline loops: CDR1 SEHNR, CDR2 FQNEAQ (reference sequence). The CDR3 spells CASSLGLSDTQYF. CDR3 nucleotide sequence: TGTGCCAGCAGCTTAGGTCTGTCAGATACGCAGTATTTT.

The genes are TRBV27 and TRBJ2-1, with TRBD2 identical over 8 bases. V lost 0 bases, J lost 9 bases, and 13 bases stayed unmatched. The CDR3 spans 17 residues. Germline values: CDR1 MNHEY, CDR2 SMNVEV (reference sequence). Here the CDR3 reads CASSLSLGTRAFSEQFF. The CDR3 nucleotides read TGTGCCAGCAGTTTATCTTTAGGGACTAGGGCCTTTAGTGAGCAGTTCTTC.

The sample holds a few counts of this clone. V and J are TRBV19 and TRBJ2-6; TRBD1 agrees at 7 bases. In germline, CDR1 is LNHDA, CDR2 SQIVND (reference sequence). Trimming cost V 7 bases and J 0 bases; bases outside gene matches: 12. The CDR3 runs to 18 residues. The CDR3 sequence: CASTQAPGQLSGANVLTF. The CDR3 DNA reads as TGTGCCAGTACCCAGGCTCCGGGACAGCTCTCTGGGGCCAACGTCCTGACTTTC.

The V call is TRBV11-2, the J call TRBJ2-1, with TRBD2 identical over 7 bases. V was pared by 6 bases and J by 0 bases, with 5 bases of the junction left unmatched. The germline gives CDR1 SGHAT, CDR2 FQNNGV. CDR3 length equals 15 residues. The CDR3: CASSSGSSSYNEQFF. In DNA form, the CDR3 reads TGTGCCAGCAGTAGCGGGTCTTCCTCCTACAATGAGCAGTTCTTC.

This clone has just a few counts. The chain links TRBV30 to TRBJ2-1; the match to TRBD2 covers 7 bases. This CDR3 is 13 amino acids long. In germline, CDR1 is GTSNPN, CDR2 SVGIG (reference sequence). The V gene end was trimmed by 0 bases and the J gene end by 12 bases; junction bases not matched to a gene: 8. The CDR3 loop is CAWSVGLADAQFF. Here the CDR3 DNA reads TGTGCCTGGAGTGTTGGCCTAGCGGACGCGCAGTTCTTC.

The chain uses TRBV5-1 and TRBJ1-1; D might be TRBD1 (6 bases). V was pared by 3 bases and J by 0 bases, with 12 bases between. The CDR3 runs 15 residues. CDR1 and CDR2 from the germline V gene are SGHRS and YFSETQ. CDR3 sequence reads: CASSSQGAVNTEAFF. Here the CDR3 DNA reads TGCGCCAGCAGCTCACAGGGTGCGGTGAACACTGAAGCTTTCTTT.

Comments on this clone: Other DNA sequences within the sample encode an identical CDR3. The chain has TRBV5-1 and TRBJ2-3; no reliable D call. This CDR3 is 13 amino acids long. CDR1 is SGHRS and CDR2 is YFSETQ in the germline V gene. V lost 6 bases to trimming and J lost 0 bases, with 8 bases between them. CDR3 amino acids: CASTGLSTDTQYF. The CDR3 DNA follows: TGCGCCAGCACCGGTCTAAGCACAGATACGCAGTATTTT.

In its sample, this clone was seen a few times. V usage is TRBV6-1 and J usage is TRBJ1-4; 11 positions agree with TRBD1. The CDR3 sequence is 14 residues long. The ends lost 4 bases at V and 7 bases at J; junction bases unmatched: 2. Looked up from germline, CDR1 is MNHNS and CDR2 is SASEGT. The CDR3 loop reads CASSGTGGSEKLFF. The DNA for the CDR3 is TGTGCCAGCAGTGGGACAGGGGGCTCTGAAAAACTGTTTTTT.

This clone appeared a few times. This chain joins TRBV6-6 and TRBJ2-4; TRBD1 matches at 12 bases. The CDR3 length is 15 residues. Per germline, CDR1 MNHNY and CDR2 SVGAGI (reference sequence). J was trimmed by 5 bases and V by 5 bases; bases with no gene match: 4. CDR3 nucleotide sequence: TGTGCCAGCAGTCGGGACAGGGGGCTTGAAAACATTCAGTACTTC. It codes for CASSRDRGLENIQYF.

This clone was detected only a few times. The gene calls are TRBV28 and TRBJ1-5; possible D gene TRBD1, 5 bases. The CDR3 loop spans 13 amino acids. CDR1 MDHEN and CDR2 SYDVKM come from the germline V gene. Trimming took 6 bases from V and 7 from J, leaving 13 bases between them. The DNA of the CDR3 is TGTGCCAGCAGCCCCCTTGACAGCCAGCCCCAGCATTTT. It encodes CASSPLDSQPQHF.

This clone was recorded a few times. The rearrangement links TRBV6-6 to TRBJ2-3, with 10 bases that match TRBD1. This CDR3 comprises 16 residues. In germline, CDR1 is MNHNY, CDR2 SVGAGI (reference sequence). The ends lost 6 bases at V and 1 base at J; junction bases unmatched: 7. CDR3 DNA sequence: TGTGCCAGCAGCTCCGTAGGGACAGGGGGCACAGATACGCAGTATTTT. This translates into CASSSVGTGGTDTQYF.

Here the CDR3 DNA reads TGCGCCAGCAGCTCGATGTTCGGGGGAGGAGACACCGGGGAGCTGTTTTTT. This codes for CASSSMFGGGDTGELFF. The rearrangement uses TRBV5-1 and TRBJ2-2; possibly TRBD2 for D (6 bases). Trimming left V 3 bases short and J 3 bases short, with 18 bases between. Germline loops: CDR1 SGHRS, CDR2 YFSETQ. This CDR3 contains 17 residues. The full variable domain, its missing parts supplied by reference TRBV5-1 and TRBJ2-2, is KAGVTQTPRYLIKTRGQQVTLSCSPISGHRSVSWYQQTPGQGLQFLFEYFSETQRNKGNFPGRFSGRQFSNSRSEMNVSTLELGDSALYLCASSSMFGGGDTGELFFGEGSRLTVL.

This clone has just a few counts. The V call is TRBV30, the J call TRBJ2-7; D uncertain. The CDR3 contains 12 residues. V dropped 2 bases and J dropped 6 bases, with 11 bases sitting between them. Germline V gives CDR1 GTSNPN, CDR2 SVGIG (reference sequence). The CDR3 bases are TGTGCCTGGAGTACGATGGGCCGCGAGCAGTACTTC. This codes for CAWSTMGREQYF.

This clone was recorded a few times. The chain has TRBV6-5 and TRBJ2-5; TRBD2 is a possible D gene (6 bases). The CDR3 length is 14 residues. Trimming took 6 bases from V and 7 from J, leaving 18 bases between them. The germline V gene encodes CDR1 MNHEY and CDR2 SVGAGI. Written as DNA, the CDR3 is TGTGCCAGCAGCTCAAGAGGAGGGCGGCGGACCCAGTACTTC. Its translation is CASSSRGGRRTQYF.

This clone was detected a few times. The chain is built from TRBV5-6 and TRBJ1-4, with 7 nucleotides matching TRBD1. The CDR3 is 16 residues long. Germline V CDR1 and CDR2: SGHDT, YYEEEE. The junction had 11 bases not matched to a gene; V was cut back by 4 bases and J by 5 bases. The CDR3 protein is CASSAWLDRDNEKLFF. CDR3 in DNA: TGTGCCAGCAGCGCGTGGCTTGACAGGGACAATGAAAAACTGTTTTTT.

The J gene is TRBJ1-2, the V gene TRBV20-1; D is possibly TRBD1 (5 bases). The CDR3 runs to 11 residues. The V end was cut by 3 bases, the J end by 7 bases, with 9 bases between. The germline V gene has CDR1 DFQATT and CDR2 SNEGSKA (reference sequence). CDR3 in amino acids: CSARDKFGYTF. CDR3 in DNA: TGCAGTGCTAGGGACAAATTTGGCTACACCTTC.

This clone has only a few counts. The V and J genes are TRBV5-1 and TRBJ1-1; D possibly corresponds to TRBD1 (6 bases). V shed 5 bases and J shed 1 base, with 12 bases lying between them. The CDR3 totals 14 residues. CDR1 is SGHRS, CDR2 YFSETQ, per germline. CDR3 region: CASSFLQGNTEAFF. As DNA, the CDR3 is TGCGCCAGCAGTTTTTTACAGGGGAACACTGAAGCTTTCTTT.

This clone was found a few times. The chain joins TRBV6-4 to TRBJ1-2; D possibly corresponds to TRBD1 (6 bases). CDR1 MRHNA and CDR2 SNTAGT come from the germline V gene. This CDR3 comprises 14 residues. V lost 6 bases to trimming and J lost 4 bases, with 15 bases between them. CDR3 in DNA: TGTGCCAGCAGAGCAGGGGCGTGGGGCTATGGCTACACCTTC. Amino acid sequence: CASRAGAWGYGYTF.

The V and J genes are TRBV5-1 and TRBJ2-5, with D maybe TRBD1 (5 bases). CDR3 size: 15 residues. The V end lost 6 bases, the J end lost 2 bases, and 17 bases lay between the germline ends. Germline values: CDR1 SGHRS, CDR2 YFSETQ. CDR3 DNA: TGCGCCAGCACCGTGGAAAGGGGCGTTCAAGAGACCCAGTACTTC. Translation gives CASTVERGVQETQYF.

This clone was picked up a small number of times. The rearrangement uses TRBV5-1 and TRBJ2-5; 10 bases match TRBD1. Germline V gene data show CDR1 as SGHRS and CDR2 as YFSETQ. With V trimmed by 8 bases and J by 3 bases, 7 bases remained unmatched. The CDR3 is 14 residues long. CDR3 in amino acids: CASQKGTGEETQYF. The CDR3, as DNA: TGCGCCAGTCAAAAGGGGACAGGGGAAGAGACCCAGTACTTC.

J is TRBJ2-5 and V is TRBV7-2; 10 positions match TRBD1. The CDR3 is 15 amino acids. Looked up from germline, CDR1 is SGHTA and CDR2 is FQGNSA. The J segment lost 5 bases and the V segment lost 3 bases, leaving 6 bases of the junction unmatched. The CDR3 loop reads CASSFDRGRGETQYF. The CDR3 bases are TGTGCCAGCAGCTTCGACAGGGGGCGCGGGGAGACCCAGTACTTC.

The chain joins TRBV5-4 to TRBJ2-1, with 8 bases aligning to TRBD1. This CDR3 is 15 amino acids long. V shed 3 bases and J 9 bases; nucleotides not matched to a gene: 11. The germline CDR1 and CDR2 sequences are SGHNT and YYREEE (reference sequence). The CDR3: CASSSDRVGLGEQFF. The CDR3 DNA is TGTGCCAGCAGCTCGGACAGGGTCGGCTTGGGTGAGCAGTTCTTC.

The genes are TRBV19 and TRBJ2-1; 9 positions agree with TRBD2. The CDR3 has 14 residues. Trimming cost V 4 bases and J 13 bases; bases outside gene matches: 11. CDR1 and CDR2 from the germline V gene are LNHDA and SQIVND (reference sequence). The CDR3 DNA follows: TGTGCCAGTAGTAGCGGACTAGCGCGATTTTTACAGTTCTTC. This gives the protein CASSSGLARFLQFF.

The rearrangement joins TRBV27 to TRBJ2-7, with D possibly matching TRBD2 (6 bases). From germline, CDR1 is MNHEY and CDR2 SMNVEV (reference sequence). Trimming left V 5 bases short and J 2 bases short, with 16 bases between. The CDR3 runs to 15 residues. The CDR3: CASSVPGVTPYEQYF. The CDR3 nucleotides read TGTGCCAGCAGTGTCCCGGGGGTTACCCCCTACGAGCAGTACTTC.

This clone turned up a few times. This rearrangement joins TRBV4-1 to TRBJ2-1, with TRBD2 matching 11 bases. Germline trimming cut 4 bases from V and 4 bases from J; bases unmatched to any gene: 6. CDR1 and CDR2 from the germline V gene are MGHRA and YSYEKL. The CDR3 contains 16 residues. The CDR3 sequence: CASSRPGTSGYNEQFF. As DNA, the CDR3 is TGCGCCAGCAGCCGTCCCGGGACTAGCGGTTACAATGAGCAGTTCTTC.